What follows are 17 T cell receptor beta chains derived from one specimen sequenced in a study of blood T cell repertoires in COVID-19 (TCRdb year 2020). Library preparation employed the immunoSEQ multiplex PCR assay. This is the immuneACCESS table as TCRdb keeps it, with only in-frame sequences that have V and J called. A part of the clones is gone; compared with another copy, unresolved V genes explain less than half, and the rest is unexplained. The sample has under 200,000 clones on record, about 86% of them singletons. About 11% of the sample lies in the top ten. The material sequenced was peripheral blood. Receptors originate from a man aged 65 to 79 with active or convalescent COVID-19.

This clone was picked up one time. The chain links TRBV7-8 to TRBJ2-3; D not certain. The CDR3 has 13 residues. Trimming left V 1 base short and J 6 bases short, with 8 bases between. Germline lookup yields CDR1 SGHVS and CDR2 FQNEAQ. CDR3 sequence (DNA): TGTGCCAGCAGCTTAGTTAGGCGGGATACGCAGTATTTT. Its protein product is CASSLVRRDTQYF.

The gene calls are TRBV6-5 and TRBJ2-7; 7 bases agree with TRBD1. The CDR3 is 15 residues long. Per germline, CDR1 MNHEY and CDR2 SVGAGI. Trimming at V came to 5 bases and at J to 3 bases, leaving 10 bases not matched to a gene. The CDR3 nucleotides are TGTGCCAGCAGTCAGGACCGGGACAGAGTCTACGAGCAGTACTTC. It encodes CASSQDRDRVYEQYF.

The rearrangement uses TRBV6-2 or TRBV6-3 and TRBJ1-5; 10 nucleotides align to TRBD1. Germline assignment: CDR1 MNHEY and CDR2 SVGEGT. The V gene end was trimmed by 5 bases and the J gene end by 7 bases; junction bases not matched to a gene: 17. The CDR3 is 18 amino acids. CDR3 sequence reads: CASSGTGERVGSGQPQHF. The CDR3 DNA is TGTGCCAGCAGTGGGACAGGGGAAAGAGTGGGTAGCGGGCAGCCCCAGCATTTT.

The chain uses TRBV27 and TRBJ2-1; D uncertain. Germline CDR1 reads MNHEY; CDR2 reads SMNVEV (reference sequence). There are 13 residues in the CDR3. Trimming cost V 5 bases and J 3 bases, with 8 bases left between them. The chain's CDR3 is CASSARNYNEQFF. The CDR3 DNA sequence: TGTGCCAGCAGTGCCAGGAACTACAATGAGCAGTTCTTC.

This chain links TRBV7-9 with TRBJ2-7; TRBD2 agrees at 8 bases. This CDR3 has 17 residues. Trimming cost V 4 bases and J 10 bases; bases outside gene matches: 21. CDR1 is SEHNR and CDR2 is FQNEAQ in the germline V gene (reference sequence). The CDR3 DNA follows: TGTGCCAGCAGCTCAAGCGGGCCCCTGAGCGGGAGCTCGGACCAGTACTTC. Encoded protein: CASSSSGPLSGSSDQYF.

The chain employs TRBV7-9 and TRBJ1-5; a weak D match, TRBD1 (5 bases). This CDR3 comprises 13 residues. V dropped 5 bases and J dropped 4 bases, with 9 bases sitting between them. Germline lookup yields CDR1 SEHNR and CDR2 FQNEAQ (reference sequence). CDR3 residues: CASSAQGNQPQHF. DNA for the CDR3: TGTGCCAGCAGCGCCCAGGGAAATCAGCCCCAGCATTTT. The full variable domain, with the rest looked up from reference TRBV7-9 and TRBJ1-5, is DTGVSQNPRHKITKRGQNVTFRCDPISEHNRLYWYRQTLGQGPEFLTYFQNEAQLEKSRLLSDRFSAERPKGSFSTLEIQRTEQGDSAMYLCASSAQGNQPQHFGDGTRLSIL.

This rearrangement joins TRBV7-9 to TRBJ1-2; a possible D gene is TRBD1 (5 bases). The CDR3 spans 15 residues. Germline V gene data show CDR1 as SEHNR and CDR2 as FQNEAQ (reference sequence). The V and J ends lost 1 base and 1 base respectively, with 10 bases between them. The CDR3 nucleotides are TGTGCCAGCAGCTTAGGACAGAAGATTAACTATGGCTACACCTTC. Amino acid sequence: CASSLGQKINYGYTF.

The rearrangement uses TRBV7-2 and TRBJ2-1; 12 bases match TRBD1. The CDR3 totals 16 residues. From germline, CDR1 is SGHTA and CDR2 FQGNSA. V trimming: 5 bases; J trimming: 8 bases; junction bases outside the gene matches: 10. In DNA, the CDR3 is TGTGCCAGCAGCCCGGCCGGGACAGGGGGCTTGGATGAGCAGTTCTTC. This codes for CASSPAGTGGLDEQFF.

The rearrangement joins TRBV30 to TRBJ1-2; D is perhaps TRBD1 (5 bases). The CDR3 extends over 13 amino acids. The V gene's germline CDR1 is GTSNPN and CDR2 SVGIG (reference sequence). V was pared by 1 base and J by 4 bases, with 10 bases between. CDR3 amino acids: CAWSEDTTYGYTF. The CDR3, as DNA: TGTGCCTGGAGTGAGGACACTACCTATGGCTACACCTTC.

Notes on this clone: Other DNA variants within this sample encode the same CDR3. This sequence joins TRBV5-1 and TRBJ2-3; maybe TRBD1 (5 bases). This CDR3 is 14 amino acids long. The V gene's germline CDR1 is SGHRS and CDR2 YFSETQ. Trimming cost V 0 bases and J 5 bases, with 10 bases left between them. CDR3 sequence (DNA): TGCGCCAGCAGCTTGGGTCAGGGCAGAGATACGCAGTATTTT. It is translated as CASSLGQGRDTQYF.

The chain couples TRBV20-1 to TRBJ2-5; 10 positions match TRBD2. This CDR3 region has 18 residues. CDR1 DFQATT and CDR2 SNEGSKA come from the germline V gene (reference sequence). V shed 3 bases, J shed 2 bases, and the junction held 15 bases outside the gene matches. The CDR3 DNA reads as TGCAGTGCTAGTGACTGGGGGGCTAGCGGGAGCGCTCAAGAGACCCAGTACTTC. Protein: CSASDWGASGSAQETQYF.

This chain connects TRBV7-6 to TRBJ2-3, with TRBD2 as a possible D gene (6 bases). There are 15 residues in the CDR3. The V and J ends lost 1 base and 0 bases respectively, with 8 bases between them. Germline CDR1 SGHVS, CDR2 FNYEAQ. The CDR3 sequence is CASSLGRASTDTQYF. The CDR3 DNA is TGTGCCAGCAGCTTAGGGAGGGCCAGCACAGATACGCAGTATTTT.

This sequence joins TRBV19 and TRBJ2-7; 10 bases map to TRBD1. Trimming cost V 6 bases and J 3 bases; bases outside gene matches: 11. CDR3 length: 16 amino acids. Germline CDR1 and CDR2: LNHDA and SQIVND (reference sequence). CDR3 residues: CASRPGQGSRNYEQYF. The CDR3 DNA sequence: TGTGCCAGTAGGCCGGGACAGGGGTCACGTAACTACGAGCAGTACTTC.

V is TRBV7-2 and J is TRBJ2-2, with 8 bases matching TRBD2. Germline loops: CDR1 SGHTA, CDR2 FQGNSA. The CDR3 covers 16 residues. The V gene end was trimmed by 5 bases and the J gene end by 5 bases; junction bases not matched to a gene: 10. CDR3: CASSPSPGRETGELFF. The CDR3 DNA reads as TGTGCCAGCAGCCCGAGCCCCGGGAGGGAGACCGGGGAGCTGTTTTTT.

The V call is TRBV5-1, the J call TRBJ2-3; TRBD2 agrees at 7 bases. The CDR3 contains 17 residues. Germline values: CDR1 SGHRS, CDR2 YFSETQ. J gave up 2 bases and V 4 bases, and 13 bases lay outside the gene matches. The CDR3 loop reads CASSHRILAELTDTQYF. The DNA of the CDR3 is TGCGCCAGCAGCCACAGAATCCTAGCGGAACTCACAGATACGCAGTATTTT.

This clone appeared a single time. This rearrangement joins TRBV7-2 to TRBJ1-4; TRBD1 matches 9 bases. The CDR3 sequence is 15 residues long. The V segment lost 5 bases and the J segment 10 bases; nucleotides outside the gene matches: 11. Germline V gene data show CDR1 as SGHTA and CDR2 as FQGNSA. Here the CDR3 reads CASSASGTGKAKLFF. The DNA of the CDR3 is TGTGCCAGCAGCGCCTCCGGGACAGGGAAGGCAAAACTGTTTTTT.

The chain has TRBV5-1 and TRBJ1-4, with D hard to call. The CDR3 totals 14 residues. Trimming took off 0 bases at V and 2 bases at J, with 5 bases between the two ends. Germline V gene data show CDR1 as SGHRS and CDR2 as YFSETQ. The CDR3 sequence: CASSLAETNEKLFF. CDR3 bases: TGCGCCAGCAGCTTGGCGGAGACTAATGAAAAACTGTTTTTT.